This T cell receptor (beta chain) derives from a study of blood T cell repertoires in COVID-19. About the study: PBMCs, B-cell-depleted T cells, or T cells provided the cDNA or gDNA that made up the material.

The CDR3 consists of 12 residues. Germline CDR1 is MNHEY and CDR2 is SVGAGI. V lost 10 bases and J 0 bases, leaving 10 bases between the germline ends. TCRdb's copy holds only in-frame clones and misses some; the assay was immunoSEQ multiplex PCR. The sample holds fewer than 300,000 clones, around 90% seen once. This TCR was recovered from a young woman who had recovered from COVID-19. Sequencing was performed on PBMCs or T cells enriched from blood (not recorded which). The chain recombines TRBV6-5 with TRBJ2-7; no clear D. CDR3 protein: CATRSGSYEQYF. CDR3 sequence (DNA): TGTGCCACCCGGTCGGGCTCCTACGAGCAGTACTTC.